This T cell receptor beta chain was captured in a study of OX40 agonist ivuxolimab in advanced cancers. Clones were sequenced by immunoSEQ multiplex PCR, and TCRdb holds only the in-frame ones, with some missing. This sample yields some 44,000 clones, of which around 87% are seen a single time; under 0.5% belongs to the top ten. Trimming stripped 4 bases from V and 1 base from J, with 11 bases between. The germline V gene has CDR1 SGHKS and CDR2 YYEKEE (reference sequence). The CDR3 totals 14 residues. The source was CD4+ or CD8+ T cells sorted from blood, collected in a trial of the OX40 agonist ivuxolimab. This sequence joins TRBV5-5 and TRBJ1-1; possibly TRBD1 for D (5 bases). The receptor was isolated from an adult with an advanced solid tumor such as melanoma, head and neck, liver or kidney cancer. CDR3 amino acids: CASSTFQGNTEAFF. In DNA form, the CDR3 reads TGTGCCAGCAGCACATTCCAGGGGAACACTGAAGCTTTCTTT.